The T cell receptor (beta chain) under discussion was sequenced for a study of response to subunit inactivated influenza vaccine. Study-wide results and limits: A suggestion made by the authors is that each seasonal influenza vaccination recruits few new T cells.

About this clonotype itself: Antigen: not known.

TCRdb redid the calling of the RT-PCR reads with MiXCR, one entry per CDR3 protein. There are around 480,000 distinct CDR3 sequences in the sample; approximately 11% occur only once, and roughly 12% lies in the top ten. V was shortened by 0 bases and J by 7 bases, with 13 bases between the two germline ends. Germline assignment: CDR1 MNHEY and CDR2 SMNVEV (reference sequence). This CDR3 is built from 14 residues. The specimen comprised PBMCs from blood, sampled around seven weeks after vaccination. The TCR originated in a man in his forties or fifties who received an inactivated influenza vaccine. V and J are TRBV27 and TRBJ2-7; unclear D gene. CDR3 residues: CASSLSGRSWEQYF. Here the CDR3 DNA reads TGTGCCAGCAGTTTATCGGGAAGATCGTGGGAGCAGTACTTC.